The entry below describes one T cell receptor (beta chain). Its specificity is unknown. This CDR3 is built from 12 residues. Germline lookup yields CDR1 SGHRS and CDR2 YFSETQ. The sample originates from a study of CXCR3-negative and CXCR3-positive naive CD8 T cells. General study points: In naive cells, CXCR3-negative and CXCR3-positive subsets had similar TRBV-TRBJ usage; memory cells differed. The study found more hydrophobic TRB CDR3s in CXCR3-positive naive cells than in CXCR3-negative naive cells. Partial loss of CXCR3 expression followed cryopreservation; most assays used fresh PBMCs.

cDNA libraries for TRB were generated by 5' RACE incorporating UMI labels. TCRdb reprocessed the 5' RACE reads; each CDR3 protein has one entry and no DNA is given. The sample's table shows approximately 100,000 distinct CDR3 sequences. The V and J genes are TRBV5-1 and TRBJ2-7; the TRBD1 assignment by TCRdb is unverifiable without DNA. Sequenced sample: naive CXCR3+ CD8+ T cells from blood. Subset in this sample: CD45RO-CCR7+CD27+CD95- naive CD8+ T cells expressing CXCR3 (TNR3+). The clonotype comes from a human donor in good health. Some clones in this sample may be carry-over from other donors' samples. The CDR3 region is CASSLGDSEQYF.